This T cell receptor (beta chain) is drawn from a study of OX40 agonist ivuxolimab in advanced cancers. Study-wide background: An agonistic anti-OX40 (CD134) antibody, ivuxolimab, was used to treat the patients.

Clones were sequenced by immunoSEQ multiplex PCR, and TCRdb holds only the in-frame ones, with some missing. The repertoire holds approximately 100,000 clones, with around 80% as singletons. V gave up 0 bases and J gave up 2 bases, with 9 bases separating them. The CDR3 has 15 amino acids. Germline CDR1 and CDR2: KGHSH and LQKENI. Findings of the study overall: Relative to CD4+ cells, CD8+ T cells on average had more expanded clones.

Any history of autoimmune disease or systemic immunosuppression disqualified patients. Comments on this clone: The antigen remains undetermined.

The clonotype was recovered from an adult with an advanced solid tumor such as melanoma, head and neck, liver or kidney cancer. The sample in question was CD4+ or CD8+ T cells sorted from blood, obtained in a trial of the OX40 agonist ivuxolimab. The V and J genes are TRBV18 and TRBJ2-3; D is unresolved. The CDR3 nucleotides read TGTGCCAGCTCACCACCGGATTTATCCACAGATACGCAGTATTTT. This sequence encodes CASSPPDLSTDTQYF.